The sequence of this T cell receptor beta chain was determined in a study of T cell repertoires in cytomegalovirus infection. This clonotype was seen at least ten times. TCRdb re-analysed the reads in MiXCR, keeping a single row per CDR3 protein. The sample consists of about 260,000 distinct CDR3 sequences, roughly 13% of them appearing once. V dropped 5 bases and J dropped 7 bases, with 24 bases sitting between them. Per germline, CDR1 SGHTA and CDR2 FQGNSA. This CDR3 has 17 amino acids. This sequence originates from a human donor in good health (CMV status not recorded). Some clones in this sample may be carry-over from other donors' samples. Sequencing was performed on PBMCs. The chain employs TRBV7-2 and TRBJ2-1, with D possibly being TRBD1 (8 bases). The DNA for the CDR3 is TGTGCCAGCAGCATAGGGCCACAGGGGGGGGTTTGGAATGAGCAGTTCTTC. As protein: CASSIGPQGGVWNEQFF.